One sample yielded the 21 T cell receptor beta chains listed below, sequenced in a study of immune heterogeneity within non-small cell lung tumors. The TCR beta CDR3 region was amplified by multiplex PCR employing 32 V and 13 J primers. TCRdb reanalysed the multiplex PCR reads using MiXCR and keeps one entry per CDR3 protein. The top ten clones hold around 8.3% of a sample with thousands of distinct CDR3 sequences, 22% of them seen once. Each sample used 600 to 700 ng of genomic DNA from bulk tumor tissue. Every primary tumor yielded several biopsies, spaced far apart, that were taken during surgery. Their non-small cell lung cancer was newly diagnosed and untreated, and the patients underwent curative surgery. The sequenced material came from lung tumor tissue. All receptors derive from a man between 70 and 80 years old with non-small cell lung cancer.

This clonotype is labeled medium-sized (0.01 to 0.1%). The chain combines TRBV2 with TRBJ1-2; the D is unclear. Germline CDR1 and CDR2: SNHLY and FYNNEI. The V and J ends lost 3 bases and 5 bases respectively, with 7 bases between them. CDR3 length: 12 amino acids. In DNA, the CDR3 is TGTGCCAGCAGTGACATAGGGTATGGCTACACCTTC. It is translated as CASSDIGYGYTF.

A note on this clonotype: A read error may be the cause here, since a much bigger clone is one base away. The CDR3 reads CSSSWTENPNYGYTF. DNA of the CDR3: TGTTCCAGCAGTTGGACAGAGAATCCTAACTATGGCTACACCTTC. The chain couples TRBV25-1 to TRBJ1-2, with D maybe TRBD1 (6 bases). CDR3 length: 15 residues. Germline CDR1 reads MGHDK; CDR2 reads SYGVNS.

In this sample, this clonotype turned up many times. The gene calls are TRBV7-7 and TRBJ1-2; 8 bases match TRBD1. Germline CDR1 and CDR2: SSHAT and FNYEAQ (reference sequence). Trimming removed 3 bases from V and 5 bases from J; junction bases left unmatched: 8. The CDR3 runs to 15 residues. The CDR3 is CASSLNGQGQYGYTF. In DNA form, the CDR3 reads TGTGCCAGCAGCTTGAATGGACAGGGTCAATATGGCTACACCTTC.

Turning to this clonotype: A much larger clonotype is one base distant, so this may be a read error. This rearrangement joins TRBV10-3 to TRBJ1-3; a possible D gene is TRBD1 (5 bases). Germline V gene data show CDR1 as ENHRY and CDR2 as SYGVKD. Trimming stripped 8 bases from V and 5 bases from J, with 19 bases between. The CDR3 consists of 15 residues. CDR3 DNA sequence: TGTGCCATCGTGGCCGCCGGGACGGGGCGAAACACCATATATTTT. Translation gives CAIVAAGTGRNTIYF.

This clonotype is medium-sized. The J gene is TRBJ1-3, the V gene TRBV12-3 or TRBV12-4, with TRBD1 as a possible D gene (5 bases). The germline V and J ends were trimmed by 6 bases and 2 bases, with 14 bases remaining between them. The CDR3 consists of 15 residues. CDR3 loop: CASRSRDLAGNTIYF. The CDR3 DNA follows: TGTGCCAGCAGGTCCAGGGATCTGGCTGGAAACACCATATATTTT.

This clonotype was counted at least ten times. The chain carries TRBV6-5 and TRBJ2-3; D not certain. Germline V gene sequence: CDR1 MNHEY, CDR2 SVGAGI. The V and J ends lost 2 bases and 2 bases respectively, with 5 bases between them. This CDR3 region has 13 residues. CDR3 nucleotides: TGTGCCAGCAGTTACAGTCTCACAGATACGCAGTATTTT. As protein: CASSYSLTDTQYF.

This clonotype was observed many times. The chain carries TRBV28 and TRBJ1-1; D is uncertain. This CDR3 region has 12 residues. The V gene lost 8 bases and the J gene lost 1 base, with 8 bases spanning the gap. Per the germline V gene, CDR1 is MDHEN and CDR2 is SYDVKM. CDR3 DNA sequence: TGTGCCAGCCTCAACCAGAACACTGAAGCTTTCTTT. Translating it yields CASLNQNTEAFF.

This clonotype counts as medium-sized. The V gene is TRBV11-1, the J gene TRBJ2-4; D not certain. Germline loops: CDR1 SGHAT, CDR2 FQDESV (reference sequence). The CDR3 consists of 12 residues. Trimming took off 9 bases at V and 9 bases at J, with 15 bases between the two ends. The CDR3 here is CASQGQDRIQYF. In nucleotides, the CDR3 is TGTGCCAGTCAAGGGCAGGATCGCATTCAGTACTTC. The variable domain in full, completed from reference TRBV11-1 and TRBJ2-4, reads EAEVAQSPRYKITEKSQAVAFWCDPISGHATLYWYRQILGQGPELLVQFQDESVVDDSQLPKDRFSAERLKGVDSTLKIQPAELGDSAMYLCASQGQDRIQYFGAGTRLSVL.

In its sample, this clonotype is medium-sized. The gene calls are TRBV14 and TRBJ1-6; D is possibly TRBD1 (5 bases). Germline CDR1 and CDR2: SGHDN and FVKESK. The CDR3 spans 13 residues. V was cut by 6 bases and J by 6 bases, with 9 bases left in between. This CDR3 reads CASRRDLNSPLHF. CDR3 DNA sequence: TGTGCCAGCAGGCGGGACCTTAATTCACCCCTCCACTTT.

Points on this clonotype: A much larger clone lies a single base off, so this may be a read error. The CDR3 region is CANSFGQGNEQFF. As DNA, the CDR3 is TGTGCTAACAGCTTCGGACAGGGGAATGAGCAGTTCTTC. The V call is TRBV7-7, the J call TRBJ2-1; 9 bases are a match to TRBD1. The CDR3 is made up of 13 amino acids. Germline V lookup: CDR1 SSHAT, CDR2 FNYEAQ (reference sequence).

By proportion, this clonotype is medium-sized. This rearrangement joins TRBV20-1 to TRBJ1-2; 9 bases map to TRBD1. The J segment lost 8 bases and the V segment lost 1 base, leaving 14 bases of the junction unmatched. This CDR3 comprises 16 residues. The germline V gene encodes CDR1 DFQATT and CDR2 SNEGSKA (reference sequence). In DNA, the CDR3 is TGCAGTGCTAGAGTGATCCGGGACAGGGCATTCCGAGGCTACACCTTC. It encodes CSARVIRDRAFRGYTF.

This clonotype was picked up many times. This chain links TRBV10-2 with TRBJ2-1, with a possible D match to TRBD2 (5 bases). Between the trimmed V and J ends, which lost 8 bases and 8 bases, there was a span of 16 bases. Looked up from germline, CDR1 is WSHSY and CDR2 is SAAADI. The CDR3 totals 13 residues. CDR3 protein: CASEGQSVDEQFF. Written as DNA, the CDR3 is TGCGCCAGCGAGGGTCAGTCAGTGGATGAGCAGTTCTTC.

By proportion, this clonotype is medium-sized. The J gene is TRBJ2-3, the V gene TRBV9; 8 nucleotides match TRBD1. The CDR3 runs to 15 residues. Germline-derived CDR1 and CDR2 are SGDLS and YYNGEE. After removal of 0 bases from V and 5 bases from J, the junction contained 5 bases not matched to a gene. The CDR3 spells CASSVGTGWVDTQYF. Written as DNA, the CDR3 is TGTGCCAGCAGCGTAGGGACAGGGTGGGTAGATACGCAGTATTTT. The full variable domain, in which reference TRBV9 and TRBJ2-3 provide the parts outside the CDR3, is DSGVTQTPKHLITATGQRVTLRCSPRSGDLSVYWYQQSLDQGLQFLIQYYNGEERAKGNILERFSAQQFPDLHSELNLSSLELGDSALYFCASSVGTGWVDTQYFGPGTRLTVL.

This clonotype is categorized as medium-sized. The chain carries TRBV19 and TRBJ2-1; 11 nucleotides align to TRBD2. V shed 5 bases and J 12 bases; nucleotides not matched to a gene: 9. The CDR3 consists of 14 residues. Germline-derived CDR1 and CDR2 are LNHDA and SQIVND (reference sequence). Here the CDR3 reads CASSQTSGTTGQFF. In DNA, the CDR3 is TGTGCCAGTAGTCAGACTAGCGGGACCACAGGGCAGTTCTTC.

On this clonotype: The conserved phenylalanine or tryptophan normally closing the CDR3 is absent here, so this likely arose from a read error. The chain carries TRBV6-9 and TRBJ2-5; 13 bases fit TRBD2. This CDR3 spans 17 amino acids. Germline CDR1 reads MNHGY; CDR2 reads SVAAGI. V lost 3 bases, J lost 7 bases, and 11 bases stayed unmatched. The CDR3 region is CASSYATSGGIGGTQYL. CDR3 in DNA: TGTGCCAGCAGTTACGCGACTAGCGGGGGGATCGGTGGGACCCAGTACTTA.

This clonotype was recorded a few times. This chain joins TRBV3-1 and TRBJ2-3; 7 positions agree with TRBD2. Per germline, CDR1 LGHDT and CDR2 YNNKEL (reference sequence). The CDR3 contains 14 residues. V was clipped by 6 bases and J by 3 bases; unmatched bases: 6. The CDR3 coding sequence is TGTGCCAGCAGTTCCACTAGCGTTACAGATACGCAGTATTTT. As protein: CASSSTSVTDTQYF.

This clonotype was recorded many times. V and J are TRBV7-7 and TRBJ2-3; D tentatively fits TRBD1 or TRBD2 (5 bases each). Germline V gene data show CDR1 as SSHAT and CDR2 as FNYEAQ (reference sequence). This CDR3 has 14 residues. V was cut by 5 bases and J by 3 bases, with 12 bases left in between. The CDR3 DNA reads as TGTGCCAGCAGCGTGGGGACCAAGACAGATACGCAGTATTTT. It translates to CASSVGTKTDTQYF.

By frequency in the sample, this clonotype is medium-sized. The chain uses TRBV7-2 and TRBJ1-2; perhaps TRBD1 as D (5 bases). The CDR3 spans 18 residues. Germline assignment: CDR1 SGHTA and CDR2 FQGNSA. The V end lost 5 bases, the J end lost 3 bases, and 25 bases lay between the germline ends. The CDR3 region has the DNA TGTGCCAGCAGCCCCCGTCCGAAAGGGGTGGGGCCGGACTATGGCTACACCTTC. Translation gives CASSPRPKGVGPDYGYTF.

The chain has TRBV19 and TRBJ1-2, with TRBD1 matching over 8 bases. V dropped 6 bases and J dropped 3; count of bases not matched to a gene: 6. This CDR3 is 14 amino acids long. CDR1 and CDR2 from the germline V gene are LNHDA and SQIVND (reference sequence). The DNA of the CDR3 is TGTGCCAGTAGACCAGGGGGCGACGACTATGGCTACACCTTC. Translating it yields CASRPGGDDYGYTF.

By sample fraction, this clonotype is medium-sized. This rearrangement joins TRBV28 to TRBJ2-3; 9 bases agree with TRBD2. V lost 4 bases, J lost 2 bases, and 4 bases stayed unmatched. The CDR3 extends over 15 amino acids. In germline, CDR1 is MDHEN, CDR2 SYDVKM. CDR3 DNA: TGTGCCAGCAGTTCAGCGGGAGGAAACACAGATACGCAGTATTTT. Translated: CASSSAGGNTDTQYF.

Sample share makes this clonotype medium-sized (0.01 to 0.1%). The chain is built from TRBV7-3 and TRBJ2-5; D is undetermined. Germline CDR1 and CDR2: SGHTA and FQGTGA. The CDR3 consists of 13 residues. Trimming took off 2 bases at V and 3 bases at J, with 7 bases between the two ends. The chain's CDR3 is CASSLGPKETQYF. The CDR3, as DNA: TGTGCCAGCAGCTTAGGTCCTAAAGAGACCCAGTACTTC.